This T cell receptor beta chain was found in a study of T cells in Graves' hyperthyroidism and ophthalmopathy. Amplification yielded TCR beta CDR3 regions, with RNA transcripts as the source. HTBI primers were the set used in a first-round RT-PCR of the TCR CDR3. TCRdb analysed the multiplex PCR reads with MiXCR anew, one entry per CDR3 protein. The sample carries 500,000 to 600,000 distinct CDR3 sequences, over 15% recorded once. The study, taken as a whole, reports: Prediction of ophthalmopathy progression came a median roughly 6.7 months pre-onset. Stable hyperthyroidism and ophthalmopathy were separated using 13 V-J signatures.

A few counts support this clonotype. Its specificity is not known. The CDR3 runs to 14 residues. Germline-derived CDR1 and CDR2 are SGHVS and FQNEAQ. Trimming cost V 2 bases and J 5 bases, with 10 bases left between them. The sample was blood. The clonotype was recovered from a woman aged 18-35 years with Graves' hyperthyroidism. This chain connects TRBV7-8 to TRBJ2-1; no reliable D call. CDR3 sequence (DNA): TGTGCCAGCAGCTTAATCGGCGGCCACAATGAGCAGTTCTTC. Encoded protein: CASSLIGGHNEQFF.